These 21 T cell receptor beta chains were all obtained from the same sample, sequenced in a study of cytomegalovirus exposure and HLA in healthy donors. Some clones are missing from TCRdb's copy, which holds only in-frame ones; the method was immunoSEQ multiplex PCR. The profile shows fewer than 60,000 clones, 85% to 90% of them singletons. The sequenced material came from PBMCs. These receptors were taken from a young woman in good health and CMV-seronegative.

The J gene is TRBJ2-7, the V gene TRBV18, with TRBD2 matching over 10 bases. After removal of 2 bases from V and 0 bases from J, the junction contained 1 base not matched to a gene. This CDR3 has 15 amino acids. Per the germline V gene, CDR1 is KGHSH and CDR2 is LQKENI. The CDR3 DNA sequence: TGTGCCAGCTCACCAACTAGCGGGGCCTCCTACGAGCAGTACTTC. Its translation is CASSPTSGASYEQYF.

The V call is TRBV6-5, the J call TRBJ2-7; TRBD1 matches 10 bases. The length of the CDR3 is 16 residues. V shed 0 bases and J 2 bases; nucleotides not matched to a gene: 4. Germline loops: CDR1 MNHEY, CDR2 SVGAGI. CDR3 bases: TGTGCCAGCAGTTACTCGAGGACAGGGGGAACCTACGAGCAGTACTTC. This codes for CASSYSRTGGTYEQYF.

The chain joins TRBV9 to TRBJ1-1, with 7 bases matching TRBD1. V shed 2 bases, J shed 5 bases, and the junction held 3 bases outside the gene matches. Germline assignment: CDR1 SGDLS and CDR2 YYNGEE. The CDR3 contains 13 residues. This chain's CDR3 is CASSVGTATEAFF. The CDR3 region has the DNA TGTGCCAGCAGCGTCGGGACAGCTACTGAAGCTTTCTTT.

The chain couples TRBV7-6 to TRBJ1-6; D might be TRBD1 (5 bases). Germline CDR1 is SGHVS and CDR2 is FNYEAQ. Trimming removed 5 bases at V and 7 bases at J, with 12 bases between. The CDR3 covers 14 residues. The CDR3 DNA sequence: TGTGCCAGCAGCCCCAGGGAAGGCAATTCACCCCTCCACTTT. Residues: CASSPREGNSPLHF.

The V gene is TRBV4-1, the J gene TRBJ2-1; the D gene is possibly TRBD1 (5 bases). CDR1 and CDR2 from the germline V gene are MGHRA and YSYEKL. Trimming shortened V by 9 bases and J by 5 bases, and 8 bases separated the two germline ends. This CDR3 comprises 11 residues. Here the CDR3 reads CASRQNNEQFF. The CDR3 nucleotides read TGCGCCAGTCGACAGAACAATGAGCAGTTCTTC.

This chain connects TRBV6-5 to TRBJ1-3; D not certain. The CDR3 extends over 14 amino acids. Germline values: CDR1 MNHEY, CDR2 SVGAGI. V was shortened by 2 bases and J by 4 bases, with 9 bases between the two germline ends. CDR3 in amino acids: CASSYLGRGNTIYF. As DNA, the CDR3 is TGTGCCAGCAGTTACCTAGGCAGAGGAAACACCATATATTTT.

This clone was counted once. The chain employs TRBV5-6 and TRBJ2-7, with 7 positions matching TRBD2. The germline gives CDR1 SGHDT, CDR2 YYEEEE. This CDR3 region has 15 residues. V shed 0 bases and J 2 bases; nucleotides not matched to a gene: 5. The DNA for the CDR3 is TGTGCCAGCAGCTTGGCGGGAGGCCCCCCCTACGAGCAGTACTTC. Its translation: CASSLAGGPPYEQYF.

This rearrangement joins TRBV4-1 to TRBJ2-3; D is unresolved. The CDR3 spans 15 residues. The V end lost 3 bases, the J end lost 2 bases, and 12 bases lay between the germline ends. In germline, CDR1 is MGHRA, CDR2 YSYEKL. The CDR3 sequence: CASSQGQFLTDTQYF. The CDR3 bases are TGCGCCAGCAGCCAGGGCCAGTTTCTCACAGATACGCAGTATTTT.

This chain uses TRBV6-1 with TRBJ1-2, with 8 positions matching TRBD1. The CDR3 has 14 residues. Trimming cost V 3 bases and J 8 bases; bases outside gene matches: 8. Germline lookup yields CDR1 MNHNS and CDR2 SASEGT. CDR3 sequence reads: CASSDWTGSGGYTF. CDR3 sequence (DNA): TGTGCCAGCAGTGATTGGACAGGGTCAGGAGGCTACACCTTC.

The genes are TRBV6-5 and TRBJ2-5; D may be TRBD2 (5 bases). CDR1 and CDR2 (germline): MNHEY, SVGAGI. With 6 bases removed from V and 9 bases from J, the gap between germline ends came to 14 bases. The CDR3 length is 12 residues. The CDR3 protein is CASRDSPRSQYF. The CDR3 DNA reads TGTGCCAGCAGGGACTCTCCAAGGTCCCAGTACTTC.

This clone showed up just a few times. The chain uses TRBV19 and TRBJ2-7; tentative D call: TRBD1 (6 bases). Germline CDR1 LNHDA, CDR2 SQIVND (reference sequence). The CDR3 is made up of 15 amino acids. Trimming removed 5 bases from V and 2 bases from J, with 16 bases in between. In DNA, the CDR3 is TGTGCCAGTAGTCGAGTTGACAGGACCACCTACGAGCAGTACTTC. As protein: CASSRVDRTTYEQYF. The full variable domain, in which reference TRBV19 and TRBJ2-7 provide the parts outside the CDR3, is DGGITQSPKYLFRKEGQNVTLSCEQNLNHDAMYWYRQDPGQGLRLIYYSQIVNDFQKGDIAEGYSVSREKKESFPLTVTSAQKNPTAFYLCASSRVDRTTYEQYFGPGTRLTVT.

This clone was seen a single time. The chain has TRBV7-2 and TRBJ2-1, with 10 bases matching TRBD2. The CDR3 spans 15 residues. Looked up from germline, CDR1 is SGHTA and CDR2 is FQGNSA. Germline trimming cut 0 bases from V and 8 bases from J; bases unmatched to any gene: 4. The CDR3 region has the DNA TGTGCCAGCAGCTTAGCGGCTAGCGGGAGCTATGAGCAGTTCTTC. This gives the protein CASSLAASGSYEQFF.

This chain connects TRBV23-1 to TRBJ1-5, with D possibly being TRBD1 (5 bases). TRBV23-1 is noted as an ORF with a role that remains uncertain. The V end was cut by 2 bases, the J end by 4 bases, with 15 bases between. This CDR3 region has 16 residues. The CDR3 sequence is CASSQKTVAPNQPQHF. The DNA of the CDR3 is TGCGCCAGCAGTCAAAAGACAGTCGCGCCAAATCAGCCCCAGCATTTT.

The chain is built from TRBV7-2 and TRBJ2-1, with TRBD2 matching 12 bases. V was pared by 4 bases and J by 4 bases, with 5 bases of the junction left unmatched. The germline V gene encodes CDR1 SGHTA and CDR2 FQGNSA. The CDR3 consists of 16 residues. CDR3 nucleotide sequence: TGTGCCAGCAGCTCCGGACTAGCGGGGAGGTACAATGAGCAGTTCTTC. The encoded protein is CASSSGLAGRYNEQFF. The whole variable domain, remainder taken from reference TRBV7-2 and TRBJ2-1, is GAGVSQSPSNKVTEKGKDVELRCDPISGHTALYWYRQSLGQGLEFLIYFQGNSAPDKSGLPSDRFSAERTGGSVSTLTIQRTQQEDSAVYLCASSSGLAGRYNEQFFGPGTRLTVL.

The rearrangement joins TRBV6-1 to TRBJ1-1, with 7 bases fitting TRBD1. CDR3 length: 14 amino acids. V lost 7 bases, J lost 0 bases, and 5 bases stayed unmatched. The germline gives CDR1 MNHNS, CDR2 SASEGT. The CDR3 protein is CASTRDRLNTEAFF. DNA of the CDR3: TGTGCCAGCACCCGGGACAGACTGAACACTGAAGCTTTCTTT.

The chain combines TRBV9 with TRBJ1-2, with 9 bases fitting TRBD1. Germline V gives CDR1 SGDLS, CDR2 YYNGEE. There are 16 residues in the CDR3. Trimming removed 3 bases from V and 5 bases from J; junction bases left unmatched: 11. CDR3: CASSDPGTGLYYGYTF. The CDR3 nucleotides are TGTGCCAGCAGCGACCCCGGGACAGGGCTTTATTATGGCTACACCTTC.

V and J are TRBV5-4 and TRBJ1-1, with TRBD1 matching 7 bases. The germline gives CDR1 SGHNT, CDR2 YYREEE (reference sequence). J gave up 4 bases and V 4 bases, and 7 bases lay outside the gene matches. This CDR3 is built from 14 residues. The CDR3 here is CASSPKGQATEAFF. CDR3 nucleotides: TGTGCCAGCAGCCCTAAAGGACAGGCCACTGAAGCTTTCTTT.

The rearrangement uses TRBV30 and TRBJ2-5; D unresolved. The CDR3 spans 12 residues. CDR1 is GTSNPN, CDR2 SVGIG, per germline (reference sequence). V was pared by 8 bases and J by 5 bases, with 15 bases between. This CDR3 reads CASDFGTETQYF. Written as DNA, the CDR3 is TGTGCCAGTGACTTCGGTACGGAGACCCAGTACTTC.

The chain employs TRBV7-2 and TRBJ2-3; 7 nucleotides line up with TRBD1. This CDR3 is 14 amino acids long. Unmatched junction bases numbered 4, after V lost 5 bases and J lost 2 bases. Germline lookup yields CDR1 SGHTA and CDR2 FQGNSA. The CDR3 sequence is CASSRDRFTDTQYF. As DNA, the CDR3 is TGTGCCAGCAGCCGGGACAGATTCACAGATACGCAGTATTTT.

V is TRBV6-6 and J is TRBJ1-2; 8 nucleotides match TRBD1. The germline V gene encodes CDR1 MNHNY and CDR2 SVGAGI (reference sequence). With V trimmed by 1 base and J by 8 bases, 3 bases remained unmatched. The CDR3 runs 13 residues. DNA of the CDR3: TGTGCCAGCAGTTACTACAGGGGGTCCGGCTACACCTTC. Translating it yields CASSYYRGSGYTF.

This chain connects TRBV29-1 to TRBJ2-5; tentatively, D is TRBD2 (6 bases). Trimming removed 7 bases from V and 2 bases from J, with 14 bases in between. There are 13 residues in the CDR3. Germline CDR1 is SQVTM and CDR2 is ANQGSEA. CDR3 in DNA: TGCAGCGCCTCCGGAGGGAGGCAAGAGACCCAGTACTTC. Translated, it gives CSASGGRQETQYF.